This TCR beta chain was identified in a study of regulatory T cells. Whole-study findings and limits: Shannon entropy was nonsignificantly lower in patient CD8+ T cells than control CD8+ cells. Patient repertoires had restricted TRB V-J pairs and skewed V and J usage, most in Tregs.

This CDR3 region has 14 residues. V lost 5 bases and J lost 3; bases outside the gene matches: 4. CDR1 is MNHNS, CDR2 SASEGT, per germline. Patients aged 2 to 39 years had fewer naive and more memory CD4+ and CD8+ T cells. Primers: 52 TRBV forward and 13 TRBJ reverse. Clones were read by immunoSEQ multiplex PCR, and TCRdb kept only the in-frame ones, dropping some. The sample lists some 10,000 clones, over 75% seen once, with about 10% in the top ten. Points on this clone: The antigen is undetermined.

This clonotype was sampled from a person aged 18 to 30 with CD3G deficiency. The genes are TRBV6-1 and TRBJ1-2; 9 nucleotides agree with TRBD1. Sequenced: CD8+ T cells sorted from blood. The CDR3 loop is CASSRQGGDYGYTF. As DNA, the CDR3 is TGTGCCAGCAGTAGACAGGGGGGAGACTATGGCTACACCTTC.